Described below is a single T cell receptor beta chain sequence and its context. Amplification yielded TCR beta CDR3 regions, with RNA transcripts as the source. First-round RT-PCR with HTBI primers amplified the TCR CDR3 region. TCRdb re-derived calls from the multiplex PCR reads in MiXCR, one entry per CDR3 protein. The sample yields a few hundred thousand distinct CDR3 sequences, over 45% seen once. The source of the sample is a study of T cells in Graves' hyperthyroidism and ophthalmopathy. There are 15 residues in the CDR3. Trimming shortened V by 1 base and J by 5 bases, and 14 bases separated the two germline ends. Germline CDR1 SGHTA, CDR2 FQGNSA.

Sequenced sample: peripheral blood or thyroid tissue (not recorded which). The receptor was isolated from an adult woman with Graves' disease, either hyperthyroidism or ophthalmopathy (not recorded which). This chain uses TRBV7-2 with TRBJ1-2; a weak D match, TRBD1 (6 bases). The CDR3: CASSLVDSVAYGYTF. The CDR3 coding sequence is TGTGCCAGCAGCTTAGTGGACAGCGTAGCATATGGCTACACCTTC.